Listed below are T cell receptor beta chains from one sample, sequenced in a study of shared clonotypes between healthy human individuals. Profiling relied on immunoSEQ multiplex PCR, and the TCRdb table lists in-frame clones only, not all of them. Of hundreds of thousands of clones listed, roughly nine tenths are singletons. The sequenced sample consisted of naive CD8+ T cells sorted from blood. All receptors come from a man aged 25 to 40 in good health. CDR3s include the opening cysteine and the closing phenylalanine or tryptophan. D genes are given only for firm matches. For some rows the clone size is stated as once, few or many, or as a class when expanded; others skip it.

-,TRBJ2-1,TRBV4-3,-,TGCGCCAGCAGCCAATCGGAGACGGCAGAGCAGTTCTTC,CASSQSETAEQFF
TRBD2,TRBJ2-3,TRBV11-2,-,TGTGCCAGCAGCTTTTCGTGGACTAGCGGGGGCACAGATACGCAGTATTTT,CASSFSWTSGGTDTQYF
TRBD2,TRBJ2-3,TRBV30,-,TGTGCCTGGAGTGATAACCTAGCGGGAGGAGTAGATACGCAGTATTTT,CAWSDNLAGGVDTQYF
TRBD1,TRBJ2-1,TRBV9,-,TGTGCCAGCAGCTCTAGGACCCGAGACAGGGGCGCCTACAATGAGCAGTTCTTC,CASSSRTRDRGAYNEQFF
-,TRBJ1-5,TRBV19,-,TGTGCCAGTAGTATGGGCCAGGGGAATCAGCCCCAGCATTTT,CASSMGQGNQPQHF
TRBD2,TRBJ2-2,TRBV18,-,TGTGCCAGCTCACCTCGGACTAGCGGGAGATTAGTTGGGGAGCTGTTTTTT,CASSPRTSGRLVGELFF
TRBD2,TRBJ2-1,TRBV29-1,-,TGCAGCGTTGCCGGGACTAGCGGGAACGATGAGCAGTTCTTC,CSVAGTSGNDEQFF
-,TRBJ2-7,TRBV27,-,TGTGCCAGCACACGGGGGACAGCACCCTACTACGAGCAGTACTTC,CASTRGTAPYYEQYF
-,TRBJ2-7,TRBV10-2,-,TGCGCCAGCAGTGATTACTACGAGCAGTACTTC,CASSDYYEQYF
-,TRBJ1-1,TRBV7-9,-,TGTGCCAGCAACGATCCGAACAGGGTCCTGAACACTGAAGCTTTCTTT,CASNDPNRVLNTEAFF
-,TRBJ2-7,TRBV11-2,-,TGTGCCAGCGCTCCTAGGAGCGGCAATTCCTACGAGCAGTACTTC,CASAPRSGNSYEQYF
-,TRBJ2-1,TRBV6-1,few,TGTGCCAGCAGTCAAGGGCAAACGTATCCCTACAATGAGCAGTTCTTC,CASSQGQTYPYNEQFF
-,TRBJ2-1,TRBV28,few,TGTGCCAGCAGACTCGATGAGCAGTTCTTC,CASRLDEQFF
TRBD1,TRBJ1-2,TRBV19,-,TGTGCCAGTTCCCGGACAGGGGTAGACTATGGCTACACCTTC,CASSRTGVDYGYTF
-,TRBJ2-1,TRBV5-1,-,TGCGCCAGCAGCTTGGCCGGACTTGTTGATGAGCAGTTCTTC,CASSLAGLVDEQFF
TRBD2,TRBJ2-5,TRBV2,-,TGTGCCACTCTAGCGGGAGAGACCCAGTACTTC,CATLAGETQYF
TRBD2,TRBJ2-7,TRBV27,once,TGTGCCAGCAGCCTTGGACTAGCCGTAACCTACGAGCAGTACTTC,CASSLGLAVTYEQYF
TRBD2,TRBJ2-2,TRBV7-6,-,TGTGCCAGCAGCGAGGGTCCCAGCGGGAGGTACGCCGGGGAGCTGTTTTTT,CASSEGPSGRYAGELFF
TRBD2,TRBJ2-5,TRBV5-1,-,TGCGCCAGCAGCTTGGAGGGACTAGCGGGAGAAGAGACCCAGTACTTC,CASSLEGLAGEETQYF
-,TRBJ1-4,TRBV5-5,-,TGTGCCAGCAGCTTGGGGAGGGGAACAACTAATGAAAAACTGTTTTTT,CASSLGRGTTNEKLFF
-,TRBJ1-1,TRBV10-2,-,TGCGCCAGCAGTCACCCCCCGGGGAACACTGAAGCTTTCTTT,CASSHPPGNTEAFF
-,TRBJ1-3,TRBV7-9,-,TGTGCCAGCAGCTTAGCGCTTGGCTTAGCTGGAAACACCATATATTTT,CASSLALGLAGNTIYF
TRBD1,TRBJ1-5,TRBV9,-,TGTGCCAGCAGCACGGGACAGGGGGTGGGTGATAGCAATCAGCCCCAGCATTTT,CASSTGQGVGDSNQPQHF
-,TRBJ2-1,TRBV6-5,-,TGTGCCAGCAGTTCATTGGGCGGATCTTACAATGAGCAGTTCTTC,CASSSLGGSYNEQFF
-,TRBJ2-1,TRBV7-3,-,TGTGCCAGCAGCTTAGGGGTGGCGGGATCCCTCTCCTACAATGAGCAGTTCTTC,CASSLGVAGSLSYNEQFF
-,TRBJ2-7,TRBV7-8,-,TGTGCCAGCAGACACTGGACTGACTCCTACGAGCAGTACTTC,CASRHWTDSYEQYF
-,TRBJ2-7,TRBV19,-,TGTGCCAGTAGTATCGCGGGGGCTCAAACCTACGAGCAGTACTTC,CASSIAGAQTYEQYF
TRBD2,TRBJ2-1,TRBV19,once,TGTGCCAGTAGTATTGCCCCCGGATTAGCGGGAGATAATGAGCAGTTCTTC,CASSIAPGLAGDNEQFF
-,TRBJ2-1,TRBV27,-,TGTGCCAGCAGCTTACAGGGCGTTTACAATGAGCAGTTCTTC,CASSLQGVYNEQFF
TRBD1,TRBJ2-1,TRBV27,-,TGTGCCAGCAGTTGGGACAGGGGCCACTACAATGAGCAGTTCTTC,CASSWDRGHYNEQFF
-,TRBJ2-3,TRBV7-9,-,TGTGCCAGCAGCGCGTTTCGAATCAGGGAGGATACGCAGTATTTT,CASSAFRIREDTQYF
-,TRBJ1-1,TRBV28,-,TGTGCCAGCAGTTTATACGAAGGGACACCCCCGAACACTGAAGCTTTCTTT,CASSLYEGTPPNTEAFF
-,TRBJ2-3,TRBV27,-,TGTGCCAGCAGGTTGTTGGGGGGGCGGGATACGCAGTATTTT,CASRLLGGRDTQYF
TRBD2,TRBJ2-5,TRBV7-8,-,TGTGCCAGCAACCCGCCGTGGTCTAGCGGGTACCCTGGGGAGACCCAGTACTTC,CASNPPWSSGYPGETQYF
TRBD2,TRBJ2-7,TRBV7-9,-,TGTGCCAGCAGCCCGACTAGCGGAAACTACGAGCAGTACTTC,CASSPTSGNYEQYF
TRBD2,TRBJ2-3,TRBV27,-,TGTGCCAGCAGTTTTGGGACTAGCGGGACTACAGATACGCAGTATTTT,CASSFGTSGTTDTQYF
TRBD1,TRBJ1-2,TRBV2,-,TGTGCCAGCAGTGATGGACAGGGTTTATATGGCTACACCTTC,CASSDGQGLYGYTF
-,TRBJ2-7,TRBV29-1,once,TGCAGCGTTTGGACGGGGAGAGGAGAGGAGCAGTACTTC,CSVWTGRGEEQYF
-,TRBJ2-7,TRBV27,-,TGTGCCAGCAGCGAACCCGGGACGCCTTTCTACGAGCAGTACTTC,CASSEPGTPFYEQYF
-,TRBJ1-5,TRBV18,-,TGTGCCAGCTCACCAGCCCAGCCCCAGCATTTT,CASSPAQPQHF
-,TRBJ2-7,TRBV27,-,TGTGCCACCGCAGACGGAGCCACCTACGAGCAGTACTTC,CATADGATYEQYF
TRBD1,TRBJ2-7,TRBV11-3,-,TGTGCCAGCAGCAGACCGGGACAGCCCTACGAGCAGTACTTC,CASSRPGQPYEQYF